The 24 T cell receptor beta chains in this list originate from one sample, sequenced in a study of stem cell transplantation in POMP-related autoinflammatory disease. Profiled with immunoSEQ multiplex PCR; TCRdb holds only in-frame clones, not every one. The table lists under 11,000 clones, 70% to 90% of them singletons, with 50% to 65% in the top ten. Overall study findings and caveats: Across all analyzed T-cell subsets, patients with PRAID tended toward reduced diversity and increased clonality. In PRAID patients, the number of distinct TRB V-J gene pairings was restricted.

Their specific antigens are unknown. The sequencing used CD8+ T cells from PBMCs, collected before stem cell transplantation. The origin of the receptors is a human donor with POMP-related autoinflammation and immune dysregulation (PRAID).

The sample holds a few counts of this clone. The chain recombines TRBV4-1 with TRBJ2-7; D ambiguous. The CDR3 is 15 amino acids. The V end was cut by 4 bases, the J end by 0 bases, with 13 bases between. The germline CDR1 and CDR2 sequences are MGHRA and YSYEKL. CDR3 loop: CASSLVPFSSYEQYF. The CDR3 nucleotides are TGCGCCAGCAGCCTAGTGCCGTTTAGCTCCTACGAGCAGTACTTC.

This clone was seen just once. The genes are TRBV4-1 and TRBJ1-1; 10 bases are a match to TRBD1. J gave up 5 bases and V 0 bases, and 3 bases lay outside the gene matches. Germline V gives CDR1 MGHRA, CDR2 YSYEKL. This CDR3 region has 15 residues. DNA of the CDR3: TGCGCCAGCAGCCAAGATAGGACAGGGGGGACTGAAGCTTTCTTT. It codes for CASSQDRTGGTEAFF.

This clone was observed a handful of times. The V call is TRBV4-1, the J call TRBJ2-7; D possibly uses TRBD1 or TRBD2 (5 bases each). Looked up from germline, CDR1 is MGHRA and CDR2 is YSYEKL. This CDR3 region has 15 residues. With 0 bases removed from V and 5 bases from J, the gap between germline ends came to 14 bases. The CDR3 loop is CASSQEGRQFHEQYF. DNA of the CDR3: TGCGCCAGCAGCCAAGAAGGGAGACAGTTTCACGAGCAGTACTTC.

The chain employs TRBV5-6 and TRBJ1-5; D is ambiguous. The CDR3 runs 15 residues. With 0 bases removed from V and 2 bases from J, the gap between germline ends came to 9 bases. From germline, CDR1 is SGHDT and CDR2 YYEEEE. This chain's CDR3 is CASSLGGSGNQPQHF. CDR3 in DNA: TGTGCCAGCAGCTTGGGCGGTTCTGGCAATCAGCCCCAGCATTTT.

This chain connects TRBV5-8 to TRBJ1-5; D is unresolved. The CDR3 covers 14 residues. V lost 1 base and J 0 bases, leaving 5 bases between the germline ends. CDR1 and CDR2 (germline): SGHTS, YDEGEE. The CDR3 sequence is CASSLKVSNQPQHF. Written as DNA, the CDR3 is TGTGCCAGCAGCTTGAAAGTTAGCAATCAGCCCCAGCATTTT.

The rearrangement uses TRBV10-2 and TRBJ2-1, with 9 bases lining up with TRBD2. V gave up 1 base and J gave up 6 bases; unmatched junction bases: 7. The V gene's germline CDR1 is WSHSY and CDR2 SAAADI. This CDR3 is built from 16 residues. CDR3 residues: CASSELAGALGNEQFF. The CDR3 coding sequence is TGCGCCAGCAGTGAGTTAGCGGGGGCCTTAGGCAATGAGCAGTTCTTC.

The chain combines TRBV19 with TRBJ2-7, with D possibly TRBD2 on 6 matching bases. The CDR3 loop spans 14 amino acids. Germline values: CDR1 LNHDA, CDR2 SQIVND (reference sequence). V gave up 6 bases and J gave up 3 bases, with 15 bases separating them. The CDR3, as DNA: TGTGCCAGTAGCTTGGGTAGGGGACTCTACGAGCAGTACTTC. This codes for CASSLGRGLYEQYF.

The V and J genes are TRBV29-1 and TRBJ1-1; D is unresolved. The CDR3 is 10 amino acids. Looked up from germline, CDR1 is SQVTM and CDR2 is ANQGSEA. V shed 0 bases and J shed 10 bases, with 6 bases lying between them. Written as DNA, the CDR3 is TGCAGCGTTGAAGATTTGGGAGCTTTCTTT. This sequence encodes CSVEDLGAFF. Variable domain in full (rest from reference TRBV29-1 and TRBJ1-1): SAVISQKPSRDICQRGTSLTIQCQVDSQVTMMFWYRQQPGQSLTLIATANQGSEATYESGFVIDKFPISRPNLTFSTLTVSNMSPEDSSIYLCSVEDLGAFFGQGTRLTVV.

This chain's CDR3 is CASSLLGNEQFF. CDR3 nucleotides: TGTGCCAGCAGTTTACTGGGAAATGAGCAGTTCTTC. The chain links TRBV27 to TRBJ2-1; D not resolved. The length of the CDR3 is 12 residues. With 2 bases removed from V and 7 bases from J, the gap between germline ends came to 6 bases. CDR1 is MNHEY, CDR2 SMNVEV, per germline (reference sequence).

V and J are TRBV15 and TRBJ2-1; 13 bases are a match to TRBD2. CDR1 LNHNV and CDR2 YYDKDF come from the germline V gene (reference sequence). V was pared by 5 bases and J by 7 bases, with 11 bases of the junction left unmatched. This CDR3 region has 17 residues. The CDR3 nucleotides read TGTGCCACCAGCCCCCAACTAGCGGGGGGGCCCTTAAATGAGCAGTTCTTC. Its protein is CATSPQLAGGPLNEQFF.

V usage is TRBV1 and J usage is TRBJ2-1. TRBV1 is shown as a pseudogene. This CDR3 contains 16 residues. CDR3: CTSSQDRGGSYNEQFF. The CDR3 DNA follows: TGCACCAGCAGCCAAGATAGGGGCGGGTCCTACAATGAGCAGTTCTTC.

V and J are TRBV18 and TRBJ2-7; D is possibly TRBD1 (5 bases). V dropped 3 bases and J dropped 0 bases, with 15 bases sitting between them. The CDR3 totals 16 residues. Germline lookup yields CDR1 KGHSH and CDR2 LQKENI. The chain's CDR3 is CASSPTSRVISYEQYF. DNA for the CDR3: TGTGCCAGCTCACCGACCTCCAGGGTTATCTCCTACGAGCAGTACTTC.

This chain links TRBV27 with TRBJ1-1; 9 nucleotides agree with TRBD1. V lost 5 bases, J lost 4 bases, and 5 bases stayed unmatched. This CDR3 is 14 amino acids long. CDR1 is MNHEY, CDR2 SMNVEV, per germline (reference sequence). CDR3 coding DNA: TGTGCCAGCAGTCTGGACAGGGGTGGCACTGAAGCTTTCTTT. Its protein product is CASSLDRGGTEAFF.

The CDR3 protein is CASTRQGETEAFF. CDR3 DNA: TGTGCCAGCACCCGGCAGGGCGAGACTGAAGCTTTCTTT. This chain links TRBV5-4 with TRBJ1-1, with a possible D match to TRBD1 (5 bases). There are 13 residues in the CDR3. From germline, CDR1 is SGHNT and CDR2 YYREEE (reference sequence). Deletions cut 6 bases from V and 5 bases from J, with 14 bases between. Full variable domain (missing parts from reference TRBV5-4 and TRBJ1-1): ETGVTQSPTHLIKTRGQQVTLRCSSQSGHNTVSWYQQALGQGPQFIFQYYREEENGRGNFPPRFSGLQFPNYSSELNVNALELDDSALYLCASTRQGETEAFFGQGTRLTVV.

The chain carries TRBV7-8 and TRBJ2-7; maybe TRBD2 (6 bases). This CDR3 is built from 13 residues. Trimming removed 0 bases at V and 4 bases at J, with 7 bases between. The V gene's germline CDR1 is SGHVS and CDR2 FQNEAQ. The CDR3 is CASSLALAYEQYF. The DNA for the CDR3 is TGTGCCAGCAGCTTAGCCCTAGCGTACGAGCAGTACTTC. The full variable domain, completed using reference TRBV7-8 and TRBJ2-7, is GAGVSQSPRYKVAKRGQDVALRCDPISGHVSLFWYQQALGQGPEFLTYFQNEAQLDKSGLPSDRFFAERPEGSVSTLKIQRTQQEDSAVYLCASSLALAYEQYFGPGTRLTVT.

This chain links TRBV5-1 with TRBJ2-1; D not resolved. CDR3 size: 16 residues. V lost 0 bases, J lost 5 bases, and 15 bases lay in between. Germline assignment: CDR1 SGHRS and CDR2 YFSETQ. The DNA of the CDR3 is TGCGCCAGCAGCTTGGGCGTCGTGTCCAGAAACAATGAGCAGTTCTTC. Residues: CASSLGVVSRNNEQFF.

The genes are TRBV5-1 and TRBJ2-3, with 8 positions matching TRBD2. Trimming at V came to 0 bases and at J to 2 bases, leaving 2 bases not matched to a gene. The CDR3 sequence is 15 residues long. Germline assignment: CDR1 SGHRS and CDR2 YFSETQ. This CDR3 is CASSLGSGDTDTQYF. In DNA, the CDR3 is TGCGCCAGCAGCTTGGGTAGCGGGGACACAGATACGCAGTATTTT.

V is TRBV6-1 and J is TRBJ1-1; weak D call: TRBD1 (6 bases). V was clipped by 11 bases and J by 1 base, with 11 bases between them. CDR1 is MNHNS, CDR2 SASEGT, per germline. The length of the CDR3 is 12 residues. The CDR3 sequence is CADRSANTEAFF. The CDR3 DNA sequence: TGTGCCGACAGGAGTGCGAACACTGAAGCTTTCTTT.

This clone appeared a single time. The gene calls are TRBV30 and TRBJ1-1; D is undetermined. The CDR3 covers 11 residues. Trimming removed 3 bases at V and 5 bases at J, with 7 bases between. The germline V gene encodes CDR1 GTSNPN and CDR2 SVGIG (reference sequence). CDR3 residues: CAWRLGTEAFF. CDR3 sequence (DNA): TGTGCCTGGAGACTTGGGACTGAAGCTTTCTTT. The complete variable domain, with remaining parts taken from reference TRBV30 and TRBJ1-1, reads SQTIHQWPATLVQPVGSPLSLECTVEGTSNPNLYWYRQAAGRGLQLLFYSVGIGQISSEVPQNLSASRPQDRQFILSSKKLLLSDSGFYLCAWRLGTEAFFGQGTRLTVV.

The V call is TRBV7-9, the J call TRBJ2-7; D not resolved. In germline, CDR1 is SEHNR, CDR2 FQNEAQ (reference sequence). CDR3 size: 13 residues. Trimming stripped 1 base from V and 6 bases from J, with 10 bases between. In DNA, the CDR3 is TGTGCCAGCAGCTTAGGTCGGGTTGGCGAGCAGTACTTC. Its translation: CASSLGRVGEQYF.

The chain recombines TRBV5-8 with TRBJ2-5; D is possibly TRBD2 (6 bases). Germline V gene sequence: CDR1 SGHTS, CDR2 YDEGEE. V was trimmed by 4 bases and J by 9 bases, leaving 22 bases between them. This CDR3 has 15 residues. The CDR3 spells CASSHPPYLTGAQYF. As DNA, the CDR3 is TGTGCCAGCAGCCACCCGCCCTATCTCACGGGGGCCCAGTACTTC.

The chain recombines TRBV28 with TRBJ2-1; D is possibly TRBD2 (6 bases). Trimming cost V 8 bases and J 4 bases, with 15 bases left between them. CDR3 length: 14 amino acids. Per germline, CDR1 MDHEN and CDR2 SYDVKM. CDR3 nucleotide sequence: TGTGCCAGCCTCGGACTAACCGGTTACAATGAGCAGTTCTTC. Translating gives CASLGLTGYNEQFF.

The table lists this clone with a few counts. J is TRBJ1-4 and V is TRBV4-1, with D uncertain. Germline V CDR1 and CDR2: MGHRA, YSYEKL. The CDR3 runs 14 residues. The ends were cut back, 2 bases at V and 6 bases at J, with 10 bases in the middle. DNA for the CDR3: TGCGCCAGCAGCCAAATGGTTCTTGATGAAAAACTGTTTTTT. This encodes CASSQMVLDEKLFF.

This clone was counted a few times. The chain carries TRBV10-3 and TRBJ1-1; D is undetermined. Germline V CDR1 and CDR2: ENHRY, SYGVKD. V lost 2 bases, J lost 7 bases, and 8 bases lay in between. The CDR3 has 12 amino acids. CDR3 sequence reads: CAISEGGNEAFF. CDR3 in DNA: TGTGCCATCAGTGAGGGCGGGAATGAAGCTTTCTTT.